These 27 T cell receptor beta chains share one sample of origin, sequenced in a study of cytomegalovirus exposure and HLA in healthy donors. The PCR had 60 Vbeta and 13 Jbeta primers. Repertoires were generated with immunoSEQ multiplex PCR, while TCRdb's copy carries only in-frame clones and drops some. The data show under 110,000 clones, roughly four fifths seen once. Sequenced: PBMCs. These receptors originate from a man aged 50-59 years in good health and CMV-seronegative.

This chain connects TRBV11-2 to TRBJ2-1; 7 bases are shared with TRBD2. The CDR3 sequence is 12 residues long. The germline CDR1 and CDR2 sequences are SGHAT and FQNNGV. J was trimmed by 9 bases and V by 5 bases; bases with no gene match: 4. In DNA, the CDR3 is TGTGCCAGCAGCCCGCGGGAGTTTGAGCAGTTCTTC. Protein product: CASSPREFEQFF.

This clone was found once. This rearrangement joins TRBV28 to TRBJ1-2, with TRBD1 as a possible D gene (5 bases). The V end was cut by 10 bases, the J end by 5 bases, with 14 bases between. The germline V gene has CDR1 MDHEN and CDR2 SYDVKM. The CDR3 totals 12 residues. The CDR3 region is CATRPGGYGYTF. The CDR3 DNA follows: TGTGCCACTAGACCGGGGGGGTATGGCTACACCTTC.

Only one count was recorded for this clone. The chain joins TRBV28 to TRBJ2-7, with D tentatively TRBD1 (5 bases). V dropped 6 bases and J dropped 3 bases, with 18 bases sitting between them. The V gene's germline CDR1 is MDHEN and CDR2 SYDVKM. The CDR3 runs 15 residues. The CDR3, as DNA: TGTGCCAGCAGCCCGCCAATGGACACCTTCTACGAGCAGTACTTC. It is translated as CASSPPMDTFYEQYF.

J is TRBJ2-2 and V is TRBV9; maybe TRBD2 (6 bases). Trimming took off 3 bases at V and 6 bases at J, with 12 bases between the two ends. CDR3 length: 14 residues. CDR1 SGDLS and CDR2 YYNGEE come from the germline V gene. CDR3 sequence (DNA): TGTGCCAGCAGCGCGACTAGTGGGTCCGGGGAGCTGTTTTTT. Its translation: CASSATSGSGELFF.

The gene calls are TRBV5-6 and TRBJ1-5; 7 positions match TRBD1. Losses at the gene ends were 4 bases for V and 3 bases for J; bases not matched to a gene: 4. The CDR3 length is 14 residues. Germline-derived CDR1 and CDR2 are SGHDT and YYEEEE. CDR3 sequence reads: CASSRQGHNQPQHF. DNA for the CDR3: TGTGCCAGCAGCCGACAGGGTCACAATCAGCCCCAGCATTTT.

V is TRBV5-1 and J is TRBJ2-5; no clear D gene. The CDR3 extends over 15 amino acids. V lost 0 bases and J lost 0, with 9 bases in between. Germline values: CDR1 SGHRS, CDR2 YFSETQ. CDR3 bases: TGCGCCAGCAGCTTGGGAATAGAGAACCAAGAGACCCAGTACTTC. Translated: CASSLGIENQETQYF.

There are a few counts of this clone. V usage is TRBV15 and J usage is TRBJ1-2, with unresolved D. With 3 bases removed from V and 1 base from J, the gap between germline ends came to 12 bases. The CDR3 spans 15 residues. Germline CDR1 reads LNHNV; CDR2 reads YYDKDF (reference sequence). The CDR3 region is CATSRDFNDNYGYTF. In DNA form, the CDR3 reads TGTGCCACCAGCAGGGACTTCAACGATAACTATGGCTACACCTTC.

The gene calls are TRBV7-3 and TRBJ2-5; 7 nucleotides agree with TRBD2. Trimming cost V 3 bases and J 3 bases; bases outside gene matches: 1. The CDR3 contains 13 residues. Germline assignment: CDR1 SGHTA and CDR2 FQGTGA. The DNA for the CDR3 is TGTGCCAGCAGCTTTGGGGGGGAAGAGACCCAGTACTTC. Its translation is CASSFGGEETQYF.

A few counts support this clone. The chain is built from TRBV19 and TRBJ1-5; no firm D call. The V end was cut by 0 bases, the J end by 9 bases, with 12 bases between. This CDR3 has 14 residues. Germline V gene data show CDR1 as LNHDA and CDR2 as SQIVND (reference sequence). The DNA for the CDR3 is TGTGCCAGTAGTATAGAGTACGAGGGTCGGCCCCAGCATTTT. Its protein product is CASSIEYEGRPQHF.

The V and J genes are TRBV19 and TRBJ1-1; possible D gene TRBD1, 5 bases. In germline, CDR1 is LNHDA, CDR2 SQIVND (reference sequence). Between the trimmed V and J ends, which lost 3 bases and 2 bases, there was a span of 13 bases. The CDR3 is 15 amino acids. In nucleotides, the CDR3 is TGTGCCAGTAGTATCGCGGCCAGGGTAAACACTGAAGCTTTCTTT. Translated: CASSIAARVNTEAFF.

This rearrangement joins TRBV5-1 to TRBJ2-2; D is perhaps TRBD2 (6 bases). Trimming pared 2 bases from V and 7 bases from J, leaving 9 bases between. The germline CDR1 and CDR2 sequences are SGHRS and YFSETQ. CDR3 length: 13 residues. The CDR3: CASSFGLLGELFF. CDR3 nucleotide sequence: TGCGCCAGCAGCTTCGGACTACTCGGGGAGCTGTTTTTT.

The J gene is TRBJ1-2, the V gene TRBV2, with 11 bases that match TRBD1. V dropped 8 bases and J dropped 3; count of bases not matched to a gene: 5. CDR3 length: 14 residues. CDR1 and CDR2 from the germline V gene are SNHLY and FYNNEI. As DNA, the CDR3 is TGTGCCAGCGCCGGGACAGGGGGGGACTATGGCTACACCTTC. As protein: CASAGTGGDYGYTF.

This chain connects TRBV5-1 to TRBJ1-3; 10 bases align to TRBD1. CDR1 and CDR2 (germline): SGHRS, YFSETQ. CDR3 size: 17 residues. The V gene end was trimmed by 2 bases and the J gene end by 4 bases; junction bases not matched to a gene: 9. The DNA of the CDR3 is TGCGCCAGCAGCTTAACAACCGGGACAGGGGCCGGAAACACCATATATTTT. Translating it yields CASSLTTGTGAGNTIYF.

The gene calls are TRBV6-7 and TRBJ1-5, with 7 bases aligning to TRBD1. TRBV6-7 is labeled an ORF, and its function is uncertain. This CDR3 is 18 amino acids long. Trimming took 0 bases from V and 2 from J; bases not matched to a gene: 10. CDR3 loop: CASSYSVQGEWGNQPQHF. DNA for the CDR3: TGTGCCAGCAGTTACTCGGTCCAGGGGGAATGGGGCAATCAGCCCCAGCATTTT.

This clone was seen once. The chain has TRBV5-6 and TRBJ2-2; D is ambiguous. The CDR3 totals 16 residues. Trimming removed 1 base from V and 0 bases from J, with 10 bases in between. Germline loops: CDR1 SGHDT, CDR2 YYEEEE. CDR3 residues: CASSLYGSSNTGELFF. CDR3 DNA sequence: TGTGCCAGCAGCTTGTATGGTAGCTCGAACACCGGGGAGCTGTTTTTT.

This chain links TRBV9 with TRBJ1-2; 8 positions match TRBD1. After removal of 2 bases from V and 4 bases from J, the junction contained 13 bases not matched to a gene. CDR1 and CDR2 (germline): SGDLS, YYNGEE. CDR3 length: 17 residues. The CDR3 is CASSVGLPGQAFYGYTF. The DNA for the CDR3 is TGTGCCAGCAGCGTCGGTTTACCGGGACAGGCCTTCTATGGCTACACCTTC.

The gene calls are TRBV29-1 and TRBJ2-7; 8 bases are a match to TRBD1. Per the germline V gene, CDR1 is SQVTM and CDR2 is ANQGSEA. Trimming cost V 4 bases and J 2 bases; bases outside gene matches: 10. This CDR3 has 15 amino acids. The CDR3 DNA is TGCAGCGTTGGAACCCCAAGGGACAGGCCCTACGAGCAGTACTTC. Protein: CSVGTPRDRPYEQYF.

The chain couples TRBV10-3 to TRBJ1-1, with D maybe TRBD1 (6 bases). This CDR3 comprises 13 residues. The V gene lost 0 bases and the J gene lost 12 bases, with 14 bases spanning the gap. From germline, CDR1 is ENHRY and CDR2 SYGVKD. This CDR3 reads CAISESVWDKTFF. The CDR3 coding sequence is TGTGCCATCAGTGAGTCGGTATGGGACAAAACTTTCTTT.

The chain couples TRBV7-3 to TRBJ1-3; D is unclear. This CDR3 has 16 residues. CDR1 is SGHTA, CDR2 FQGTGA, per germline. The V end was cut by 2 bases, the J end by 2 bases, with 13 bases between. For the CDR3, the DNA is TGTGCCAGCAGCTTAGGGGAGGCATGGGCTGGAAACACCATATATTTT. It yields the protein CASSLGEAWAGNTIYF.

The gene calls are TRBV10-3 and TRBJ1-1; D is unresolved. This CDR3 region has 13 residues. The germline CDR1 and CDR2 sequences are ENHRY and SYGVKD. Trimming stripped 7 bases from V and 1 base from J, with 10 bases between. CDR3 sequence: CAIKDTWNTEAFF. The CDR3 DNA sequence: TGTGCCATCAAAGACACCTGGAACACTGAAGCTTTCTTT.

The rearrangement joins TRBV28 to TRBJ1-4, with D hard to call. V was pared by 3 bases and J by 2 bases, with 10 bases between. Germline V gene lookup returns CDR1 MDHEN and CDR2 SYDVKM. The CDR3 spans 15 residues. This CDR3 is CASSLVGETNEKLFF. The CDR3, as DNA: TGTGCCAGCAGTTTGGTCGGGGAGACTAATGAAAAACTGTTTTTT.

The V call is TRBV5-4, the J call TRBJ2-5; D might be TRBD1 (5 bases). This CDR3 region has 14 residues. The V end was cut by 1 base, the J end by 4 bases, with 11 bases between. Germline CDR1 SGHNT, CDR2 YYREEE (reference sequence). CDR3 region: CASSLIGAPETQYF. In DNA, the CDR3 is TGTGCCAGCAGCTTGATAGGGGCCCCAGAGACCCAGTACTTC.

The chain links TRBV2 to TRBJ2-5, with no clear D. The CDR3 length is 11 residues. CDR1 and CDR2 (germline): SNHLY, FYNNEI. V gave up 6 bases and J gave up 7 bases, with 9 bases separating them. This CDR3 is CASRPERTQYF. The CDR3 nucleotides are TGTGCCAGCAGGCCGGAGCGGACCCAGTACTTC.

Here the CDR3 reads CASRPYRLGGETQYF. The CDR3, as DNA: TGTGCCAGCAGACCGTACAGACTTGGGGGCGAGACCCAGTACTTC. The rearrangement joins TRBV28 to TRBJ2-5; TRBD1 is a possible D gene (6 bases). The V end was cut by 6 bases, the J end by 5 bases, with 19 bases between. In germline, CDR1 is MDHEN, CDR2 SYDVKM. The CDR3 sequence is 15 residues long.

J is TRBJ1-6 and V is TRBV7-8; tentative D call: TRBD1 (5 bases). Per the germline V gene, CDR1 is SGHVS and CDR2 is FQNEAQ. Trimming took off 6 bases at V and 10 bases at J, with 16 bases between the two ends. This CDR3 contains 14 residues. The CDR3 region is CASRPVGGLSPLHF. CDR3 in DNA: TGTGCCAGCAGGCCTGTGGGGGGGTTGTCACCCCTCCACTTT.

This clone was seen only a few times. The rearrangement links TRBV5-4 to TRBJ1-5; D is unresolved. From germline, CDR1 is SGHNT and CDR2 YYREEE (reference sequence). The germline V and J ends were trimmed by 0 bases and 7 bases, with 8 bases remaining between them. The CDR3 loop spans 13 amino acids. The CDR3 region is CASSLAGDQPQHF. CDR3 DNA: TGTGCCAGCAGCTTGGCGGGTGACCAGCCCCAGCATTTT.

CDR3: CASSVGALPNSPLHF. CDR3 nucleotides: TGTGCCAGCAGCGTAGGGGCTTTACCCAATTCACCCCTCCACTTT. This chain links TRBV9 with TRBJ1-6; D gene uncertain. This CDR3 has 15 amino acids. Germline-derived CDR1 and CDR2 are SGDLS and YYNGEE. V lost 0 bases and J 7 bases, leaving 11 bases between the germline ends.